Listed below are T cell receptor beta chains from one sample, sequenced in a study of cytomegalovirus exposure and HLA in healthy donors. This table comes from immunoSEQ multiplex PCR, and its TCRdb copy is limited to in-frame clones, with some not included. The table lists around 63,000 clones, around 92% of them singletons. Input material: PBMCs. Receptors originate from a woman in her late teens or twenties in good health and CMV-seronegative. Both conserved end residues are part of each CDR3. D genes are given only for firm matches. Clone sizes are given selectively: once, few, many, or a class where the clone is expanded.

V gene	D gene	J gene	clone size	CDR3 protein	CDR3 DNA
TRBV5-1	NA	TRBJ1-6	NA	CASSWRDGNNSPLHF	TGCGCCAGCAGCTGGAGGGACGGGAATAATTCACCCCTCCACTTT
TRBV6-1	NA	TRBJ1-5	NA	CASSERTVPNQPQHF	TGTGCCAGCAGCGAGAGGACAGTTCCCAATCAGCCCCAGCATTTT
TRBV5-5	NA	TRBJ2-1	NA	CASSTRQENNEQFF	TGTGCCAGCAGCACCCGACAGGAAAACAATGAGCAGTTCTTC
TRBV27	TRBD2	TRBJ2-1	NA	CASSWGRGEGEQFF	TGTGCCAGCAGTTGGGGGAGGGGTGAAGGTGAGCAGTTCTTC
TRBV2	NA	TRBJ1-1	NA	CASRPDSPEAFF	TGTGCCAGCAGACCCGACAGCCCTGAAGCTTTCTTT
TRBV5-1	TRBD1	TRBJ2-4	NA	CASSEGQGAFSIQYF	TGCGCCAGCAGCGAAGGACAGGGGGCCTTTAGCATTCAGTACTTC
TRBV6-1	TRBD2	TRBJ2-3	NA	CASSEFHLVRGGRTDTQYF	TGTGCCAGCAGTGAATTTCATTTAGTGCGGGGGGGGCGGACAGATACGCAGTATTTT
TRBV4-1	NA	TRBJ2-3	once	CASSQLWGLGDTQYF	TGCGCCAGCAGCCAGTTATGGGGACTTGGTGATACGCAGTATTTT
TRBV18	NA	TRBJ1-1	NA	CASSPDGGVEAFF	TGTGCCAGCTCACCAGATGGGGGGGTAGAAGCTTTCTTT
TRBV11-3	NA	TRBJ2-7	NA	CASSRKRRVPTYEQYF	TGTGCCAGCAGCCGCAAGAGGCGAGTTCCGACCTACGAGCAGTACTTC
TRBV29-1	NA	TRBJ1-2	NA	CSVEGAGLGYTF	TGCAGCGTTGAGGGGGCAGGGCTGGGCTACACCTTC
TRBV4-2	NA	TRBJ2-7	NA	CASSQEFAGRKYEQYF	TGTGCCAGCAGCCAAGAGTTTGCAGGGCGGAAGTACGAGCAGTACTTC
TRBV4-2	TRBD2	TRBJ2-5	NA	CASSQDFPSGGLGETQYF	TGTGCCAGCAGCCAAGATTTTCCAAGCGGGGGGTTGGGGGAGACCCAGTACTTC
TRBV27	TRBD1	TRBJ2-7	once	CASSLGQAHVQEQYF	TGTGCCAGCAGTTTAGGACAGGCACATGTTCAGGAGCAGTACTTC
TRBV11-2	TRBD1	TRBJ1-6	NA	CASSLLPGGATDSPLHF	TGTGCCAGCAGCTTACTTCCAGGGGGCGCAACTGATTCACCCCTCCACTTT
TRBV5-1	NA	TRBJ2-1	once	CASSPLGLPSSYNEQFF	TGCGCCAGCAGCCCCCTGGGGCTACCGAGCTCCTACAATGAGCAGTTCTTC
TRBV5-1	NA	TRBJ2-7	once	CASGHGSYEQYF	TGCGCCAGCGGCCACGGGAGCTACGAGCAGTACTTC
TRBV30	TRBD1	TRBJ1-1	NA	CAWRGTDFMNTEAFF	TGTGCCTGGAGGGGGACAGACTTCATGAACACTGAAGCTTTCTTT
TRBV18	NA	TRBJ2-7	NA	CASSRDSSAYEQYF	TGTGCCAGCTCACGAGACAGTTCTGCCTACGAGCAGTACTTC
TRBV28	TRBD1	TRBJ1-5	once	CASSLRQGVQPQHF	TGTGCCAGCAGTTTAAGACAGGGGGTTCAGCCCCAGCATTTT
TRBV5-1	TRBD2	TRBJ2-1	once	CASSLYPLGPSLAGSYNEQFF	TGCGCCAGCAGCTTGTACCCCCTGGGTCCCTCACTAGCGGGTAGCTACAATGAGCAGTTCTTC
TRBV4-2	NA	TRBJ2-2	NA	CASSQESLGEDTGELFF	TGTGCCAGCAGCCAAGAATCCTTGGGAGAGGACACCGGGGAGCTGTTTTTT
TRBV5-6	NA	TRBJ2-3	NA	CASSPPMRTDTQYF	TGTGCCAGCAGCCCCCCCATGAGGACAGATACGCAGTATTTT
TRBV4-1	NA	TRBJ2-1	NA	CASRLRGNTYNEQFF	TGCGCCAGCAGGTTAAGAGGGAATACCTACAATGAGCAGTTCTTC
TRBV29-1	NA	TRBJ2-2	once	CSVGGQGGGTGELFF	TGCAGCGTTGGGGGGCAGGGCGGGGGCACCGGGGAGCTGTTTTTT
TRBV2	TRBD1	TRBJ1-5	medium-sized	CASSGWDSDQPQHF	TGTGCCAGCAGTGGGTGGGACAGCGATCAGCCCCAGCATTTT
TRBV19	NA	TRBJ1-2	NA	CASSPPPDTINYGYTF	TGTGCCAGTAGCCCGCCCCCGGACACCATTAACTATGGCTACACCTTC
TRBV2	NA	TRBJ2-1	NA	CASEILDYNEQFF	TGTGCCAGCGAGATCCTAGACTACAATGAGCAGTTCTTC
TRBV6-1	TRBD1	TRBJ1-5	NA	CASSGSDRASNPHQPQHF	TGTGCCAGCAGTGGATCGGACAGGGCCTCCAATCCTCATCAGCCCCAGCATTTT